The present entry profiles one T cell receptor (beta chain) with its context. This record comes from a study of T cell responses to AZD1222 COVID-19 vaccine. The CDR3 runs 11 residues. Assay: immunoSEQ multiplex PCR; the TCRdb copy retains only in-frame clones and omits some. The repertoire has approximately 150,000 clones, over 80% of them found once; the top ten carry 1.9%. The receptor was derived from an adult in good health. The material sequenced was peripheral blood, taken on day 0 of AZD1222 vaccination. The chain is built from TRBV21-1 and TRBJ1-2. TRBV21-1 is deemed a pseudogene. The chain's CDR3 is CASSDRAGYTF. The CDR3 DNA sequence: TGTGCCAGCAGCGATAGGGCTGGCTACACCTTC.